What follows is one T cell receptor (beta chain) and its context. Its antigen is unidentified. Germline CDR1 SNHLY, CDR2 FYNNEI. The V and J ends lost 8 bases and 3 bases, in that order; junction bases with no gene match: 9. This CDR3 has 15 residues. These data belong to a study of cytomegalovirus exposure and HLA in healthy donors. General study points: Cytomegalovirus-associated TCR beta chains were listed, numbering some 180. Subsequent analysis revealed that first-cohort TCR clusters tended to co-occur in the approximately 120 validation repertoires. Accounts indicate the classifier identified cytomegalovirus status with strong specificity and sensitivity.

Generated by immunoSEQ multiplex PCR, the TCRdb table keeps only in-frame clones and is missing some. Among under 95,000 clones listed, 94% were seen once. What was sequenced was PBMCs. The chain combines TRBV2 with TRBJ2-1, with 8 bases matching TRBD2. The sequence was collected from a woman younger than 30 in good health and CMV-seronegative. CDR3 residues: CASGGTSGVYNEQFF. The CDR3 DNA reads TGTGCCAGCGGGGGAACTAGCGGAGTCTACAATGAGCAGTTCTTC.